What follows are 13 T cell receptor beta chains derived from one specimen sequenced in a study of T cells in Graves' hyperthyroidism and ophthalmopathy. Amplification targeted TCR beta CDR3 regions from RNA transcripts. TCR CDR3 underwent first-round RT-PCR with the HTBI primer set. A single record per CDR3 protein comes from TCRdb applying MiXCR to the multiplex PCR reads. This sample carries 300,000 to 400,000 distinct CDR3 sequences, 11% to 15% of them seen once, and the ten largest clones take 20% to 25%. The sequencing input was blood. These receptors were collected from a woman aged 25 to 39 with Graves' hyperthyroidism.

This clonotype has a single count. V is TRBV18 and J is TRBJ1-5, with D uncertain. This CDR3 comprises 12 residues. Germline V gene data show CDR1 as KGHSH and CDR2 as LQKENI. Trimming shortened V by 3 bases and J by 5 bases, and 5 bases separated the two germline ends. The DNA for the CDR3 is TGTGCCAGCTCACCGGGAGATCAGCCCCAGCATTTT. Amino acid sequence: CASSPGDQPQHF. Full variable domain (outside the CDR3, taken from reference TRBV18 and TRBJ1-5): NAGVMQNPRHLVRRRGQEARLRCSPMKGHSHVYWYRQLPEEGLKFMVYLQKENIIDESGMPKERFSAEFPKEGPSILRIQQVVRGDSAAYFCASSPGDQPQHFGDGTRLSIL.

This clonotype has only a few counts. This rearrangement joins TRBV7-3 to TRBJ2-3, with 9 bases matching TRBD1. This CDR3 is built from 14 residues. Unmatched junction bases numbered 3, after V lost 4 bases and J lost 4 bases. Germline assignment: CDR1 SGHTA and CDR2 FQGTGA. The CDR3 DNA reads TGTGCCAGCAGCTCTCGGACAGGGGCAGATACGCAGTATTTT. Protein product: CASSSRTGADTQYF.

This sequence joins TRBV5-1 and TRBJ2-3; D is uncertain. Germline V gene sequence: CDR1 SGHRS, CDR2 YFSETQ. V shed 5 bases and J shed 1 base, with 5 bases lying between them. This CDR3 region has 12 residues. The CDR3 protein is CASRAGTDTQYF. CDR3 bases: TGCGCCAGCAGGGCGGGCACAGATACGCAGTATTTT. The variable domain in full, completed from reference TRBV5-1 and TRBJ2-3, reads KAGVTQTPRYLIKTRGQQVTLSCSPISGHRSVSWYQQTPGQGLQFLFEYFSETQRNKGNFPGRFSGRQFSNSRSEMNVSTLELGDSALYLCASRAGTDTQYFGPGTRLTVL.

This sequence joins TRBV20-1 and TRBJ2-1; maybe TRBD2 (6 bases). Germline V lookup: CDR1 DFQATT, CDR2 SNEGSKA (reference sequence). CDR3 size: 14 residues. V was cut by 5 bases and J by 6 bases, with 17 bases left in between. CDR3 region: CSAAETSLGNEQFF. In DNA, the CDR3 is TGCAGTGCTGCTGAGACTAGTTTAGGCAATGAGCAGTTCTTC.

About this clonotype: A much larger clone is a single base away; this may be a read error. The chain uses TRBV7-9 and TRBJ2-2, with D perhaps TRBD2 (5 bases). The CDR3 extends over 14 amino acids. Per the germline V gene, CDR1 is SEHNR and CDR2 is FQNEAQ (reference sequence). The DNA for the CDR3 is TGTGCCAGCAGCGCTGGGTCTGGCACCGGGAAGCTGTTTTTT. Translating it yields CASSAGSGTGKLFF.

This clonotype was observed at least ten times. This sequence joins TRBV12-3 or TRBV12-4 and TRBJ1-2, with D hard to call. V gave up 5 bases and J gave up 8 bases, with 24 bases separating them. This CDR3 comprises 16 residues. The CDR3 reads CASSLTGPPAAGGYTF. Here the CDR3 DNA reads TGTGCCAGCAGTCTAACCGGGCCCCCTGCAGCGGGGGGCTACACCTTC.

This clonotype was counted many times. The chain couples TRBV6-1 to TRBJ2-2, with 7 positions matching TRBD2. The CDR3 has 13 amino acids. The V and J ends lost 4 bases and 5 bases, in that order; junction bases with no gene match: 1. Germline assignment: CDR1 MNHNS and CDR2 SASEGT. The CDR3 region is CASSVRETGELFF. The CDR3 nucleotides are TGTGCCAGCAGTGTGCGGGAGACCGGGGAGCTGTTTTTT.

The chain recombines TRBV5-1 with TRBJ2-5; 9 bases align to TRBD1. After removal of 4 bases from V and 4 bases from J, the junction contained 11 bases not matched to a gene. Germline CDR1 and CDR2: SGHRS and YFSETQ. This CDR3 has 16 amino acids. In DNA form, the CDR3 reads TGCGCCAGCAGCCCTACGACAGGGGGATTGGGAGAGACCCAGTACTTC. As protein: CASSPTTGGLGETQYF.

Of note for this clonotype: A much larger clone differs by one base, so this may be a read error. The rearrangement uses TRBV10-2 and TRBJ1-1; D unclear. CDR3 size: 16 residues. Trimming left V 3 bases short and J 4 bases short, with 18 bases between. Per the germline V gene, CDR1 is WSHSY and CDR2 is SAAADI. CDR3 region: CASSDLGPIGITEAFF. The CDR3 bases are TGCGCCAGCAGTGATCTAGGGCCGATAGGGATCACTGAAGCTTTCTTT.

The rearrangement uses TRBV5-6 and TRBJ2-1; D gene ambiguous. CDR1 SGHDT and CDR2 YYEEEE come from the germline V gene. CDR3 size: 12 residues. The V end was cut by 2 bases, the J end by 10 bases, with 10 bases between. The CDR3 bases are TGTGCCAGCAGCTTTGATCGGAACGAGCAGTTCTTC. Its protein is CASSFDRNEQFF.

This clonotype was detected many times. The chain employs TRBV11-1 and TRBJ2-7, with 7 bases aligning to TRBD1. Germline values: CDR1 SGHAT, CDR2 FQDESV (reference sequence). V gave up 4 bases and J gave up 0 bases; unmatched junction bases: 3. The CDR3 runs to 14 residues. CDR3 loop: CASSWDSSSYEQYF. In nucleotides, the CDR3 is TGTGCCAGCAGCTGGGACAGTTCCTCCTACGAGCAGTACTTC.

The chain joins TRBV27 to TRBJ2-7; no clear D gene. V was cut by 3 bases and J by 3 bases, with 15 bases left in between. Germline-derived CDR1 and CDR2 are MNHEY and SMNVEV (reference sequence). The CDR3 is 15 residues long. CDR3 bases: TGTGCCAGCAGTTTCGCCCTCGGCAGGATCTACGAGCAGTACTTC. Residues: CASSFALGRIYEQYF.

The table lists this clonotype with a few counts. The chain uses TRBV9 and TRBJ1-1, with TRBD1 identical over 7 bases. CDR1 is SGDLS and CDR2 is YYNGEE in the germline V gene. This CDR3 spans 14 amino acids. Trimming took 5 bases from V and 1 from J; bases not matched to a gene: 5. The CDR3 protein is CASSAGQANTEAFF. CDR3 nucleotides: TGTGCCAGCAGTGCCGGACAGGCGAACACTGAAGCTTTCTTT. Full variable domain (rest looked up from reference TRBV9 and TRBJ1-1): DSGVTQTPKHLITATGQRVTLRCSPRSGDLSVYWYQQSLDQGLQFLIQYYNGEERAKGNILERFSAQQFPDLHSELNLSSLELGDSALYFCASSAGQANTEAFFGQGTRLTVV.